This T cell receptor beta chain was recorded in a study of metastatic and nonmetastatic thyroid tumors. For the study at large: For malignant and benign thyroid patients, tumor or nodule tissue and blood were the sources whose repertoires were compared. Notes on the study in general: For both blood and tumor, malignant thyroid tumors reportedly showed significantly higher TCR beta diversity than benign nodules did.

Source study methods: A papillary thyroid cancer distant-metastasis classifier was built from CDR3 differences across clinicopathological groups. TCRdb re-processed the PCR reads through MiXCR. The V and J calls, along with clone size, are taken from TCRdb and not from the paper's own processing. The profile shows approximately 22,000 clones, approximately 29% of them singletons. The CDR3 contains 13 residues. In germline, CDR1 is DFQATT, CDR2 SNEGSKA (reference sequence). J lost 7 bases, V lost 0 bases, and 6 bases had no gene match. Each patient went into thyroid surgery without having received any treatment. To note about this clone: What it recognizes is unknown.

What was sequenced was blood. The source of this sequence is a female donor with papillary thyroid cancer or a benign thyroid nodule (not recorded which). Some clones in this sample may be carry-over from other donors' samples. The chain has TRBV20-1 and TRBJ2-7, with 7 bases fitting TRBD2. DNA for the CDR3: TGCAGTGCTAGAGATAGGGAGGGGCGTGAGCAGTACTTC. Translated, it gives CSARDREGREQYF.